This T cell receptor beta chain stems from a study of a mutant IDH1 vaccine in newly diagnosed glioma. The overall study: Eight vaccinations reached patients in weeks 1, 3, 5, 7, 11, 15, 19 and 23. Radiotherapy, temozolomide, or both had been given previously, and both were given to most. Investigators started vaccination 4-6 weeks after radiotherapy alone, or with temozolomide cycles.

Germline CDR1 is SGDLS and CDR2 is YYNGEE. CDR3 size: 15 residues. The V gene lost 3 bases and the J gene lost 3 bases, with 12 bases spanning the gap. Method: immunoSEQ multiplex PCR; TCRdb's copy keeps in-frame clones and lacks some. The table shows roughly 30,000 clones, with around 83% occurring only once. Notes on this clone: Its antigen is unidentified.

Time point denoted: week 23, last vaccination. Vaccinated patients received 300 ug of mutant IDH1 20-mer peptide per dose, with topical imiquimod. Donor diagnoses consisted of new WHO grade 3 or 4 IDH1-mutant, ATRX-lost astrocytomas. Material: PBMCs, obtained from a glioma patient whose treatment included an IDH1 peptide vaccine. The source is a woman aged 25 to 45 with glioma. The chain employs TRBV9 and TRBJ2-2; D is perhaps TRBD1 or TRBD2 (6 bases each). CDR3 amino acids: CASSEGDFYTGELFF. The CDR3 DNA is TGTGCCAGCAGCGAGGGGGACTTCTACACCGGGGAGCTGTTTTTT.